This is a list of T cell receptor beta chains from one sample in a study of T cells in lung cancer brain metastases. Profiling relied on immunoSEQ multiplex PCR, and the TCRdb table lists in-frame clones only, not all of them. The repertoire holds about 4,200 clones, approximately 90% seen once, with 8.1% in the top ten. The source material was tumor tissue from the primary lung tumor. Source of these receptors: a man in his fifties or sixties with non-small cell lung cancer. Each CDR3 is given with its conserved first and last residue.

CDR3 protein: CASSLQGDQETQYF; V gene: TRBV18
CDR3 protein: CASSQTGGGSYEQYF; V gene: TRBV4-2
CDR3 protein: CASSLPGLAGGNEQFF; V gene: TRBV5-1
CDR3 protein: CASSVIPQGAFTGELFF; V gene: TRBV9
CDR3 protein: CASSLAETRFSYEQYF; V gene: TRBV5-1
CDR3 protein: CASRDGGSGANVLTF; V gene: TRBV6-1
CDR3 protein: CASSLSGSPWYEQYF; V gene: TRBV5-4
CDR3 protein: CASSPPSRTANYGYTF; V gene: TRBV27
CDR3 protein: CASSLGGTASGANVLTF; V gene: TRBV5-1
CDR3 protein: CASSSSPTPADTQYF; V gene: TRBV7-2
CDR3 protein: CASSLRGLNSYEQYF; V gene: TRBV5-6
CDR3 protein: CASSQVGLPPDTQYF; V gene: TRBV14
CDR3 protein: CASSLGLADKNIQYF; V gene: TRBV5-1
CDR3 protein: CVSSVAGGQTDTQYF; V gene: TRBV9
CDR3 protein: CASSLAPQGPDGYTF; V gene: TRBV5-4
CDR3 protein: CASSPSGSGTEAFF; V gene: TRBV5-1
CDR3 protein: CASSPGTSGFNEQFF; V gene: TRBV14
CDR3 protein: CSVGQGAGANVLTF; V gene: TRBV29-1
CDR3 protein: CASSRHLTGTGSYEQYF; V gene: TRBV4-3
CDR3 protein: CASSSKGITEAFF; V gene: TRBV11-2
CDR3 protein: CSASQLYEQYF; V gene: TRBV20-1
CDR3 protein: CASSLGRQETQYF; V gene: TRBV7-8
CDR3 protein: CASSMIAGDNEQFF; V gene: TRBV19
CDR3 protein: CASSLGAGLTDTQYF; V gene: TRBV5-1
CDR3 protein: CASSPDRGMNGYTF; V gene: TRBV19
CDR3 protein: CASSLSSGRANEQFF; V gene: TRBV27
CDR3 protein: CASSLEGLAGGELFF; V gene: TRBV11-3
CDR3 protein: CASSQAGRSNYGYTF; V gene: TRBV4-3
CDR3 protein: CASMVGDTQYF; V gene: TRBV6-5
CDR3 protein: CASSLVANTGELFF; V gene: TRBV7-6
CDR3 protein: CASSWTRGTGETQYF; V gene: TRBV19
CDR3 protein: CASSLEAGLNYGYTF; V gene: TRBV5-1
CDR3 protein: CASNLTELDYNEQFF; V gene: TRBV21-1
CDR3 protein: CANSIGLADEQYF; V gene: TRBV19
CDR3 protein: CASSLDRVNEQFF; V gene: TRBV5-1
CDR3 protein: CASSSPGLATDTQYF; V gene: TRBV6-6
CDR3 protein: CASSPGGGRIGNTIYF; V gene: TRBV7-9
CDR3 protein: CASSLGPGSSGNTIYF; V gene: TRBV18
CDR3 protein: CASSYERAKNEQFF; V gene: TRBV27
CDR3 protein: CASSLGRGLEELFF; V gene: TRBV7-6
CDR3 protein: CAAFPQEDTKAFF; V gene: TRBV2
CDR3 protein: CASSEEGNYGYTF; V gene: TRBV25-1
CDR3 protein: CASSLGTGLNNQPQHF; V gene: TRBV19